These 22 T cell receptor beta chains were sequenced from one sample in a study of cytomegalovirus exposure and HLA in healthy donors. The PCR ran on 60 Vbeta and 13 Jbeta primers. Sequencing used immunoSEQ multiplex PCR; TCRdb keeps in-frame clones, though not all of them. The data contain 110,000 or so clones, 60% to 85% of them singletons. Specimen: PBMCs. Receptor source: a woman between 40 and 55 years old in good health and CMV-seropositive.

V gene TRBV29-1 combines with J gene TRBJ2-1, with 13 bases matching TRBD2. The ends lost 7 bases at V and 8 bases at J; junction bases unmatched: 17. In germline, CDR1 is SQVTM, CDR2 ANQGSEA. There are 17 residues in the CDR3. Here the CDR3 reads CSGGAAGLAGVRDEQFF. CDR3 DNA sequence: TGCAGCGGGGGGGCAGCCGGACTAGCGGGAGTTAGGGATGAGCAGTTCTTC.

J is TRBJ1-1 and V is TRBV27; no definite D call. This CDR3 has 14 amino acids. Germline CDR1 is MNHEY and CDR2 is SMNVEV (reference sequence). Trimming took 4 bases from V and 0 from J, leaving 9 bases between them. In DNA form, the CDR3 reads TGTGCCAGCAGTTACCACAGTTTGAACACTGAAGCTTTCTTT. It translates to CASSYHSLNTEAFF.

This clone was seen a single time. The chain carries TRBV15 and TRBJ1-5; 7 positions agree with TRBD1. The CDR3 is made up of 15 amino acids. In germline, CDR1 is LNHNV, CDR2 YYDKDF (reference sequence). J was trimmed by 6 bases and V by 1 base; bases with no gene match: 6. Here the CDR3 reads CATSRGGTEIQPQHF. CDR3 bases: TGTGCCACCAGCAGAGGCGGGACAGAGATTCAGCCCCAGCATTTT.

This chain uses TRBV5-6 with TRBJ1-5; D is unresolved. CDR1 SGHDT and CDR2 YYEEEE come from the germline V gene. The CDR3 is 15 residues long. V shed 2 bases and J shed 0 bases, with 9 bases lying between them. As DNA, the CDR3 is TGTGCCAGCAGCTTCGGTCAAACTAGCAATCAGCCCCAGCATTTT. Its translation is CASSFGQTSNQPQHF.

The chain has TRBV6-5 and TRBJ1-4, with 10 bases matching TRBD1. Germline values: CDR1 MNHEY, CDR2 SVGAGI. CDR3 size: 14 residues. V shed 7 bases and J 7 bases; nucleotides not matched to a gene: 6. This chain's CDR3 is CASTATGGREKLFF. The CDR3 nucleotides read TGTGCCAGCACCGCGACAGGGGGCCGTGAAAAACTGTTTTTT.

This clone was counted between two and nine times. CDR3 nucleotides: TGTGCCAGCAGCTTAGTAGCGGGGGGGGGAGATACGCAGTATTTT. Translation: CASSLVAGGGDTQYF. The chain recombines TRBV7-2 with TRBJ2-3, with 11 bases matching TRBD2. Germline CDR1 and CDR2: SGHTA and FQGNSA. V lost 1 base, J lost 5 bases, and 2 bases stayed unmatched. This CDR3 spans 15 amino acids.

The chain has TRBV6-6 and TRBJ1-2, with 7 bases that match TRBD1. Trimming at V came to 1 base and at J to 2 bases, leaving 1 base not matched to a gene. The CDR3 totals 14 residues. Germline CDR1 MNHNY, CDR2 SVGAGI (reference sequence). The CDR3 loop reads CASSYWDSNYGYTF. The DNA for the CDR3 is TGTGCCAGCAGTTACTGGGACAGCAACTATGGCTACACCTTC.

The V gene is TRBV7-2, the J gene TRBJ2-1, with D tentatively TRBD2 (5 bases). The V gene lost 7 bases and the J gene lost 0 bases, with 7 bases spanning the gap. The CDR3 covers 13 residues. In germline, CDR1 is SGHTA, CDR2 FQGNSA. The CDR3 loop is CASTAASYNEQFF. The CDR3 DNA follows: TGTGCCAGCACAGCGGCCTCCTACAATGAGCAGTTCTTC.

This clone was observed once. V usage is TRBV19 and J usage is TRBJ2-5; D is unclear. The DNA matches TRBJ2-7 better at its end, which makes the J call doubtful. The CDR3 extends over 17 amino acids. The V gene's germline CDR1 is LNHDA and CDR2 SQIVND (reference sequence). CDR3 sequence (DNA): TGTGCCAGTAGCCGCGGCTTAGGTATTAAACATTCCTACGAGCAGTACTTC. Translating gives CASSRGLGIKHSYEQYF.

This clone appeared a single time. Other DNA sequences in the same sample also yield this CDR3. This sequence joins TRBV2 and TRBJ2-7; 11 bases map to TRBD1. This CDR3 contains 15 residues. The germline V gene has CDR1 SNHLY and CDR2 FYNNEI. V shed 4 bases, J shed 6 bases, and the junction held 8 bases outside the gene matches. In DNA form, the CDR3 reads TGTGCCAGCAGTGTGAGGACAGGGGGCGAGGGCGAGCAGTACTTC. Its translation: CASSVRTGGEGEQYF.

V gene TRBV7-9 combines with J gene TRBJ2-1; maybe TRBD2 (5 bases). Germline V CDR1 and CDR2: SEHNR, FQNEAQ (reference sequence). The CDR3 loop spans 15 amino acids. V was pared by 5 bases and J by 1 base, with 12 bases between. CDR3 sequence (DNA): TGTGCCAGCAGCCCAGTCCGGGGTTCCTACAATGAGCAGTTCTTC. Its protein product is CASSPVRGSYNEQFF.

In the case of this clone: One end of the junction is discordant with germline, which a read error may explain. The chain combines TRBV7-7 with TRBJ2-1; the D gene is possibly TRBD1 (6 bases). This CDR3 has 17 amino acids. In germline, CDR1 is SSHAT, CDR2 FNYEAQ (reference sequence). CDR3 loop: CASSLGRGGESYNEQFF. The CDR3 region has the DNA TGTGCTAGCAGCTTGGGTAGAGGGGGTGAATCCTACAATGAGCAGTTCTTC.

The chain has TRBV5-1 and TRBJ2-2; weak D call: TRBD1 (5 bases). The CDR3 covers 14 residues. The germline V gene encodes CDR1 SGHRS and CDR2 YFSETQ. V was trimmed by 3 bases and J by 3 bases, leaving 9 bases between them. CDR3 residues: CASSSGLDTGELFF. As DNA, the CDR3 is TGCGCCAGCAGCTCAGGGCTGGACACCGGGGAGCTGTTTTTT.

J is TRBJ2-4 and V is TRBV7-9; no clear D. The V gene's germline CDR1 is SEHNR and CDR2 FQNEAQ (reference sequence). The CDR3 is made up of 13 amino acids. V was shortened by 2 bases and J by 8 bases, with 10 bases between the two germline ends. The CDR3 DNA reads TGTGCCAGCAGCTTAACAGAGATCGACATTCAGTACTTC. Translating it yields CASSLTEIDIQYF.

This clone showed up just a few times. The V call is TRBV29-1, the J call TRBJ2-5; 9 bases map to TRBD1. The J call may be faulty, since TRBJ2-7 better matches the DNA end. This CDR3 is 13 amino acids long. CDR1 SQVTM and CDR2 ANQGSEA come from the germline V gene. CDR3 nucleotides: TGCAGCGTTGCGGGACAGGGTTTCGACGAGCAGTACTTC. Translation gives CSVAGQGFDEQYF.

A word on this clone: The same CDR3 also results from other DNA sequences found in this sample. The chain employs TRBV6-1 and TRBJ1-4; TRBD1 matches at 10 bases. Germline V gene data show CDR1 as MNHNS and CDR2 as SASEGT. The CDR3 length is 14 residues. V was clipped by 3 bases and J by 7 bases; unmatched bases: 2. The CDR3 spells CASSEDRGGEKLFF. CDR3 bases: TGTGCCAGCAGTGAGGACAGGGGGGGTGAAAAACTGTTTTTT.

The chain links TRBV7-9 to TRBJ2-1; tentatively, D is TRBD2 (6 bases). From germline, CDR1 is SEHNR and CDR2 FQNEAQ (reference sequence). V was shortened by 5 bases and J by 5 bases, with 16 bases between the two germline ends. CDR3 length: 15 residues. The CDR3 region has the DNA TGTGCCAGCAGCCTCATCGGACTACCCAACAATGAGCAGTTCTTC. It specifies CASSLIGLPNNEQFF.

CDR3 protein: CASSAPRSGQGGDTIYF. CDR3 in DNA: TGTGCCAGCAGTGCCCCTCGTTCGGGACAGGGAGGAGACACCATATATTTT. The genes are TRBV28 and TRBJ1-3; 9 bases are a match to TRBD1. CDR3 length: 17 amino acids. CDR1 is MDHEN, CDR2 SYDVKM, per germline. V shed 5 bases and J 8 bases; nucleotides not matched to a gene: 16.

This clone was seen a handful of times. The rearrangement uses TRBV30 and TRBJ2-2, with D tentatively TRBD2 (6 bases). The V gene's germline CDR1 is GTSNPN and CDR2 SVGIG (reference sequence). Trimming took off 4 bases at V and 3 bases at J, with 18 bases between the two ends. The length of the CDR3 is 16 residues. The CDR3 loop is CAWTTGGLGYTGELFF. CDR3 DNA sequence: TGTGCCTGGACGACCGGGGGTTTGGGTTACACCGGGGAGCTGTTTTTT.

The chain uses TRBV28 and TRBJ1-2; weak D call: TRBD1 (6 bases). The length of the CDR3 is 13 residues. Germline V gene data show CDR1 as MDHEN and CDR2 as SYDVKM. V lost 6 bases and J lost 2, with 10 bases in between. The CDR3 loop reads CASRRGGNYGYTF. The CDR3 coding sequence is TGTGCCAGCAGGCGGGGGGGCAACTATGGCTACACCTTC.

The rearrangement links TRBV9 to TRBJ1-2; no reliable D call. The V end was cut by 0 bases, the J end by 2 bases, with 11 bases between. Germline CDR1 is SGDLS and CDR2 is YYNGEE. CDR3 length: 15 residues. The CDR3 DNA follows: TGTGCCAGCAGCGTAGGGGAGGGTTCCAACTATGGCTACACCTTC. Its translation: CASSVGEGSNYGYTF.

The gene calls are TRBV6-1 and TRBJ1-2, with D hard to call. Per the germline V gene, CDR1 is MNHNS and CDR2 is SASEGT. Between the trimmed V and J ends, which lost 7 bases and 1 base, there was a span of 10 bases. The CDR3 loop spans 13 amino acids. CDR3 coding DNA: TGTGCCAGCATCCTACAGAGTAACTATGGCTACACCTTC. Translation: CASILQSNYGYTF.